This is a list of T cell receptor beta chains from one sample in a study of blood T cell repertoires in COVID-19. Data came from immunoSEQ multiplex PCR; TCRdb stores just in-frame clones and leaves some out. The data contain around 160,000 clones, over 70% of them singletons. The source material was PBMCs or T cells enriched from blood (not recorded which). The receptors shown here come from a man in his fifties or sixties who had recovered from COVID-19. CDR3s include the opening cysteine and the closing phenylalanine or tryptophan. A D gene is named only where the DNA matches it firmly. Expanded clones get a size class; other rows say once, few or many, or leave the size out.

CDR3 protein	CDR3 DNA	D gene	clone size	V gene	J gene
CASSSTTTGTNSPLHF	TGTGCCAGCAGTTCTACAACGACAGGGACTAATTCACCCCTCCACTTT	TRBD1	-	TRBV2	TRBJ1-6
CASKESGRRGVGEQYF	TGTGCCAGCAAAGAGAGTGGCAGGAGGGGAGTCGGCGAGCAGTACTTC	-	few	TRBV2	TRBJ2-7
CASSMTSGGYNEQFF	TGTGCCAGCAGCATGACTAGCGGGGGTTACAATGAGCAGTTCTTC	TRBD2	-	TRBV7-2	TRBJ2-1
CASSIWGQGQPQHF	TGTGCCAGTAGTATATGGGGTCAGGGTCAGCCCCAGCATTTT	-	-	TRBV19	TRBJ1-5
CASSLVDKGDPLHF	TGTGCCAGCAGCTTGGTGGACAAGGGGGATCCCCTCCACTTT	-	-	TRBV5-8	TRBJ1-6
CATSGGVSGITGELFF	TGTGCCACCAGTGGAGGGGTTAGCGGGATAACCGGGGAGCTGTTTTTT	TRBD2	-	TRBV24-1	TRBJ2-2
CASTLGASGNQPQHF	TGTGCCAGTACCCTAGGCGCCAGCGGCAATCAGCCCCAGCATTTT	-	-	TRBV19	TRBJ1-5
CASKTPGTDFTQYF	TGTGCCAGCAAAACTCCCGGGACAGATTTTACGCAGTATTTT	TRBD1	-	TRBV6-5	TRBJ2-3
CASSAARNTIYF	TGTGCCAGCAGTGCAGCTAGAAACACCATATATTTT	-	-	TRBV2	TRBJ1-3
CAWSFHDEQYF	TGTGCCTGGAGTTTCCATGACGAGCAGTACTTC	-	-	TRBV30	TRBJ2-7
CASSLGDNRGLNTGELFF	TGTGCCAGCAGCTTGGGAGATAACAGGGGGCTGAACACCGGGGAGCTGTTTTTT	TRBD1	-	TRBV5-4	TRBJ2-2
CASSMGLPGVGHEQYF	TGTGCCAGTAGTATGGGGCTACCTGGGGTTGGCCACGAGCAGTACTTC	-	few	TRBV19	TRBJ2-7
CASSLESGPAYEQYF	TGTGCCAGCAGCTTGGAATCAGGTCCAGCCTACGAGCAGTACTTC	-	-	TRBV5-4	TRBJ2-7
CASSYSPGSYEQYF	TGTGCCAGCAGTTACTCCCCAGGATCCTACGAGCAGTACTTC	-	-	TRBV6-5	TRBJ2-7
CASSRGGSLYEQFF	TGTGCCAGCAGCAGAGGCGGGAGTCTATATGAGCAGTTCTTC	TRBD2	few	TRBV16	TRBJ2-1